Listed here are 17 T cell receptor beta chains from one sample, sequenced in a study of CD8+CD57+ T cells in acquired aplastic anemia. Before being chosen for sequencing, patients had shown CD8+CD57+ cell expansion by flow cytometry. Genomic DNA acted as the template from which TCR beta VDJ combination and CDR3 sequence profiling were carried out. TCRdb called the reads again in MiXCR, with one record for every CDR3 protein. The sample lists about 160,000 distinct CDR3 sequences, roughly 48% occurring once. The sample was sorted CD4+, CD8+, or CD8+CD57+ T cells (not recorded which) from PBMCs. These receptors originate from a human donor with aplastic anemia.

This sequence joins TRBV12-3 or TRBV12-4 and TRBJ1-5; a weak D match, TRBD1 (6 bases). V lost 3 bases, J lost 11 bases, and 14 bases lay in between. The CDR3 totals 13 residues. CDR3 region: CASSFGGPGAQHF. For the CDR3, the DNA is TGTGCCAGCAGTTTTGGAGGGCCAGGGGCCCAGCATTTT.

This chain connects TRBV29-1 to TRBJ2-3, with D perhaps matching TRBD1 (6 bases). Germline V gene sequence: CDR1 SQVTM, CDR2 ANQGSEA. V shed 3 bases and J shed 2 bases, with 12 bases lying between them. CDR3 length: 14 amino acids. The CDR3 is CSVDMGAATDTQYF. The CDR3 DNA reads TGCAGCGTTGATATGGGGGCAGCCACAGATACGCAGTATTTT.

The chain joins TRBV19 to TRBJ1-6, with 8 bases lining up with TRBD1. The CDR3 is 15 residues long. CDR1 LNHDA and CDR2 SQIVND come from the germline V gene (reference sequence). The V segment lost 9 bases and the J segment 3 bases; nucleotides outside the gene matches: 7. This CDR3 reads CASHPGQVYNSPLHF. DNA for the CDR3: TGTGCCAGCCATCCGGGACAGGTCTATAATTCACCCCTCCACTTT.

This clonotype has more than one count but fewer than ten. The rearrangement joins TRBV2 to TRBJ1-1; no clear D gene. Trimming took 3 bases from V and 3 from J, leaving 11 bases between them. CDR3 length equals 14 residues. The germline gives CDR1 SNHLY, CDR2 FYNNEI. The CDR3: CASSDVVGHTEAFF. CDR3 DNA: TGTGCCAGCAGTGATGTGGTAGGCCACACTGAAGCTTTCTTT.

The V and J genes are TRBV20-1 and TRBJ2-5, with D tentatively TRBD2 (6 bases). CDR3 length: 16 amino acids. V shed 3 bases and J shed 2 bases, with 19 bases lying between them. Germline V CDR1 and CDR2: DFQATT, SNEGSKA (reference sequence). CDR3: CSASPPLALLQETQYF. The CDR3 bases are TGCAGTGCTAGTCCCCCCCTAGCGTTGCTGCAAGAGACCCAGTACTTC.

J is TRBJ2-7 and V is TRBV30, with a tentative D call TRBD2 (5 bases). The CDR3 runs 14 residues. Germline CDR1 GTSNPN, CDR2 SVGIG (reference sequence). Trimming removed 4 bases at V and 4 bases at J, with 17 bases between. The CDR3 loop reads CAWNLHGELYEQYF. Here the CDR3 DNA reads TGTGCCTGGAATTTGCACGGGGAGTTATACGAGCAGTACTTC.

The chain uses TRBV19 and TRBJ1-6; D is perhaps TRBD1 (5 bases). The CDR3 contains 11 residues. With 11 bases removed from V and 9 bases from J, the gap between germline ends came to 11 bases. CDR1 LNHDA and CDR2 SQIVND come from the germline V gene (reference sequence). The CDR3 DNA follows: TGTGCCTTGCCAAGGGGTTCACCCCTCCACTTT. Amino acid sequence: CALPRGSPLHF.

This clonotype was observed at least ten times. J is TRBJ1-1 and V is TRBV14, with D possibly TRBD1 on 6 matching bases. Trimming left V 2 bases short and J 5 bases short, with 18 bases between. The CDR3 totals 16 residues. Germline values: CDR1 SGHDN, CDR2 FVKESK. CDR3 amino acids: CASSQLEYRAGTEAFF. In DNA, the CDR3 is TGTGCCAGCAGCCAATTAGAGTACAGGGCCGGTACTGAAGCTTTCTTT.

Of note for this clonotype: One end of the junction varies from germline; a read error may be responsible. This rearrangement joins TRBV19 to TRBJ1-6; 7 bases align to TRBD1. CDR3 length: 16 amino acids. Germline V gives CDR1 LNHDA, CDR2 SQIVND (reference sequence). The CDR3, as DNA: TGTGCCAGTAGTAAATCGAGGGGGCAAAATAATTCGCCCCTCCACTTT. Encoded protein: CASSKSRGQNNSPLHF.

This clonotype was seen repeatedly, ten times or more. CDR3 in amino acids: CASSMTVGSNQPQHF. CDR3 sequence (DNA): TGTGCCAGTAGTATGACGGTAGGGAGCAATCAGCCCCAGCATTTT. The rearrangement joins TRBV19 to TRBJ1-5, with D unresolved. The V and J ends lost 3 bases and 1 base respectively, with 10 bases between them. The CDR3 extends over 15 amino acids. Per germline, CDR1 LNHDA and CDR2 SQIVND (reference sequence).

The chain is built from TRBV7-8 and TRBJ1-1; D is ambiguous. Germline CDR1 reads SGHVS; CDR2 reads FQNEAQ. The germline V and J ends were trimmed by 5 bases and 1 base, with 8 bases remaining between them. This CDR3 is 13 amino acids long. The CDR3 sequence is CASSTKRNTEAFF. The CDR3, as DNA: TGTGCCAGCAGCACAAAGCGGAACACTGAAGCTTTCTTT.

V gene TRBV25-1 combines with J gene TRBJ2-1; D remains ambiguous. V shed 9 bases and J shed 7 bases, with 10 bases lying between them. The V gene's germline CDR1 is MGHDK and CDR2 SYGVNS. This CDR3 has 11 amino acids. The DNA of the CDR3 is TGTGCCAGTACTACGAGGAATGAGCAGTTCTTC. This gives the protein CASTTRNEQFF.

This clonotype came up many times. V is TRBV7-8 and J is TRBJ2-3, with TRBD2 identical over 9 bases. Trimming removed 1 base from V and 0 bases from J; junction bases left unmatched: 5. Germline assignment: CDR1 SGHVS and CDR2 FQNEAQ. The CDR3 extends over 17 amino acids. CDR3 nucleotide sequence: TGTGCCAGCAGCTTAGACCTAGCGGGACAAAGCACAGATACGCAGTATTTT. Translated, it gives CASSLDLAGQSTDTQYF.

The chain links TRBV19 to TRBJ2-2; TRBD2 might be the D (7 bases). The CDR3 contains 16 residues. Trimming took 1 base from V and 3 from J, leaving 12 bases between them. Germline V gives CDR1 LNHDA, CDR2 SQIVND (reference sequence). The CDR3 nucleotides read TGTGCCAGTAGTATAGGCGGGGGCGCCCACACCGGGGAGCTGTTTTTT. Protein: CASSIGGGAHTGELFF.

This clonotype was seen only a few times. The chain combines TRBV20-1 with TRBJ1-1; TRBD1 is a possible D gene (6 bases). Germline assignment: CDR1 DFQATT and CDR2 SNEGSKA (reference sequence). Trimming removed 3 bases at V and 3 bases at J, with 8 bases between. CDR3 length: 12 amino acids. CDR3 amino acids: CSASQGHTEAFF. The CDR3 bases are TGCAGTGCTAGCCAGGGGCACACTGAAGCTTTCTTT.

This clonotype was seen only a few times. V usage is TRBV2 and J usage is TRBJ1-5; D gene uncertain. Germline V gene data show CDR1 as SNHLY and CDR2 as FYNNEI. The CDR3 is made up of 12 amino acids. V was pared by 5 bases and J by 5 bases, with 7 bases between. The CDR3 bases are TGTGCCAGCAGTTCCGGGGATCAGCCCCAGCATTTT. This encodes CASSSGDQPQHF.

This clonotype was seen repeatedly, ten times or more. This chain joins TRBV9 and TRBJ1-1; a possible D gene is TRBD1 (6 bases). Germline lookup yields CDR1 SGDLS and CDR2 YYNGEE. CDR3 length equals 14 residues. The V gene lost 3 bases and the J gene lost 5 bases, with 14 bases spanning the gap. CDR3 coding DNA: TGTGCCAGCAGCGGGGGGGGCCTCGGGACTGAAGCTTTCTTT. Encoded protein: CASSGGGLGTEAFF.